Presented here are 3 T cell receptor beta chains from one specimen sequenced in a study of esophageal squamous cell carcinoma under preoperative chemotherapy listed by TCRdb under 2018. In light of the paper, this sample's time point label describes: before preoperative PTX-NDP chemotherapy. Library prep was done by PCR. Sequencing was carried out with a HiSeq X Ten. The public reads were reanalyzed by TCRdb: fastp trimming at Q25, MiXCR alignment, in-frame beta chains only. Each entry merges the rows of one CDR3 protein and shows their most common DNA and genes. The table for this sample lists tens of thousands of distinct CDR3 sequences; under 55% of them were counted only once. The ten largest account for more than 10% of the sample. The biological material was taken from a patient given preoperative chemotherapy. The source is a human donor with esophageal squamous cell carcinoma. The donor label of this sample is uncertain.

This clonotype was observed many times. V usage is TRBV7-6 and J usage is TRBJ2-1; possible D gene TRBD1, 7 bases. Germline V lookup: CDR1 SGHVS, CDR2 FNYEAQ. V lost 5 bases and J lost 1, with 12 bases in between. The CDR3 has 15 amino acids. The DNA for the CDR3 is TGTGCCAGCAGCCCTCAGGGGGGATCCTACAATGAGCAGTTCTTC. It yields the protein CASSPQGGSYNEQFF.

J is TRBJ2-1 and V is TRBV20-1; the match to TRBD2 covers 13 bases. The J segment lost 10 bases and the V segment lost 6 bases, leaving 6 bases of the junction unmatched. This CDR3 contains 13 residues. In germline, CDR1 is DFQATT, CDR2 SNEGSKA (reference sequence). DNA for the CDR3: TGCAGTGCCCTCGGACTAGCGGGAGTGGAGCAGTTCTTC. This sequence encodes CSALGLAGVEQFF.

On this clonotype: Since the CDR3 does not end with the conserved phenylalanine or tryptophan, this likely comes from a read error. The DNA is left out, because the CDR3 cannot be placed on it with certainty; the CDR3 is given as TCRdb lists it. The chain joins TRBV7-3 to TRBJ2-5; the table assigns TRBD1, which was not confirmed against the DNA. Germline V gene lookup returns CDR1 SGHTA and CDR2 FQGTGA. The CDR3 is 15 residues long, ends included. The chain's CDR3 is CASSLSGTNQASQHS.